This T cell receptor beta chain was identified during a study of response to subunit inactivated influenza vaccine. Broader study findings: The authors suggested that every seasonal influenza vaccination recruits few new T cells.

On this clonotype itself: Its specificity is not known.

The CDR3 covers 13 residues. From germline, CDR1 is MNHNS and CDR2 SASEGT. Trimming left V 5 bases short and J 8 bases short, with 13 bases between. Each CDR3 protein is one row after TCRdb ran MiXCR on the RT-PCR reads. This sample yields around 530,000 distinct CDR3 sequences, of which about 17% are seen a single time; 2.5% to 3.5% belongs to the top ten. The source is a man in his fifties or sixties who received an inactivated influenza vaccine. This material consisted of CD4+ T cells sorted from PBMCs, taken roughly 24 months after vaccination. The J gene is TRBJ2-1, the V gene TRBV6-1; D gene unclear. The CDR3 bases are TGTGCCAGCAGTCGTACCTCCGTCCATGAGCAGTTCTTC. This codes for CASSRTSVHEQFF.